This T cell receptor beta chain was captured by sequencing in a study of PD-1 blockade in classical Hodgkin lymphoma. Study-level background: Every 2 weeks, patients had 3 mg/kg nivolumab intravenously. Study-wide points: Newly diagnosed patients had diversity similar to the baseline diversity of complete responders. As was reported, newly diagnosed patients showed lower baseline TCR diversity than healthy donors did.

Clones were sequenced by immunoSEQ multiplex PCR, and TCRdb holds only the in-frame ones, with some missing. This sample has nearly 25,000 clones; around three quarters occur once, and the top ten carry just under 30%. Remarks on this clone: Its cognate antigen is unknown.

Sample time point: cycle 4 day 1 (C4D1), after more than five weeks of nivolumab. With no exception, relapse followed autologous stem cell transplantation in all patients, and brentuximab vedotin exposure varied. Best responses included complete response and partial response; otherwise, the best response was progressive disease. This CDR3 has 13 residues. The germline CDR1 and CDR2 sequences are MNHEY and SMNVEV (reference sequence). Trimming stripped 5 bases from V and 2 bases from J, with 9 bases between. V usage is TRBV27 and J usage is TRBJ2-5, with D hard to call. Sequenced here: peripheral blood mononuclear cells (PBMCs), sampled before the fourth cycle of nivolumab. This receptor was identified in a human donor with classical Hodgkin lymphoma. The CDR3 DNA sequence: TGTGCCAGCAGTCCCTTGTTTCAAGAGACCCAGTACTTC. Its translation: CASSPLFQETQYF.